A selection of T cell receptor beta chains follows, all from one sample in a study of blood T cell repertoires in COVID-19. The protocol was immunoSEQ multiplex PCR, while the TCRdb copy is restricted to in-frame clones and leaves out a portion. The sample has approximately 31,000 clones; approximately 85% are singletons. The sample consisted of peripheral blood. These receptor sequences come from an elderly man with active COVID-19. CDR3s include the opening cysteine and the closing phenylalanine or tryptophan. Each record gives: V gene, clone size, D gene, J gene, CDR3 protein, CDR3 DNA. A D gene is named only where the DNA matches it firmly. The size of a clone is reported for some rows only, either as once, few or many, or as a class for expanded clones.

>TRBV3-1/TRBV3-2|NA|TRBD2|TRBJ2-1
CASSLLRGALNEQFF
TGTGCCAGCAGCCTATTGCGGGGGGCTTTAAATGAGCAGTTCTTC
>TRBV2|NA|TRBD1|TRBJ1-1
CASGRTGPMNTEAFF
TGTGCCAGCGGGCGGACAGGGCCTATGAACACTGAAGCTTTCTTT
>TRBV2|NA|NA|TRBJ2-2
CASSTQGVGNTGELFF
TGTGCCAGCAGCACACAGGGCGTAGGAAACACCGGGGAGCTGTTTTTT
>TRBV18|NA|NA|TRBJ1-6
CASSPTDSYSPLHF
TGTGCCAGCTCGCCGACAGATAGTTATTCACCCCTCCACTTT
>TRBV10-3|NA|NA|TRBJ1-2
CAISESGARAYNYGYTF
TGTGCCATCAGTGAAAGCGGGGCCAGGGCTTATAACTATGGCTACACCTTC
>TRBV27|NA|TRBD1|TRBJ1-1
CASSSRDRVTEAFF
TGTGCCAGCAGTTCCCGGGACAGGGTCACTGAAGCTTTCTTT
>TRBV2|few|TRBD1|TRBJ1-1
CASSEGTGNTEAFF
TGTGCCAGCAGTGAAGGGACAGGGAACACTGAAGCTTTCTTT
>TRBV10-3|NA|TRBD1|TRBJ2-1
CAITEAGGPYNEQFF
TGTGCCATCACTGAGGCAGGGGGCCCCTACAATGAGCAGTTCTTC
>TRBV21-1|NA|NA|TRBJ2-5
CASRRGTEARGTQYF
TGTGCCAGCAGGCGCGGGACGGAGGCAAGAGGGACCCAGTACTTC
>TRBV4-1|NA|NA|TRBJ1-5
CASSQVSGGNNQPQHF
TGCGCCAGCAGCCAAGTCTCCGGGGGAAACAATCAGCCCCAGCATTTT
>TRBV14|NA|TRBD2|TRBJ2-7
CASSPNRLAGTLGNEQYF
TGTGCCAGCAGCCCCAACCGACTAGCGGGGACCTTGGGGAATGAGCAGTACTTC
>TRBV5-5|NA|NA|TRBJ2-1
CASSLLDSMVNEQFF
TGTGCCAGCAGCTTGCTGGACAGTATGGTCAATGAGCAGTTCTTC
>TRBV30|NA|NA|TRBJ1-2
CAWGNSINYGYTF
TGTGCCTGGGGGAACTCGATAAACTATGGCTACACCTTC
>TRBV30|NA|TRBD1|TRBJ1-2
CAWSVIYGDSNYGYTF
TGTGCCTGGAGTGTAATATACGGGGACAGTAACTATGGCTACACCTTC
>TRBV25-1|NA|TRBD1|TRBJ2-7
CASSEDRTEQYF
TGTGCCAGCAGTGAGGACAGGACCGAGCAGTACTTC
>TRBV5-1|NA|NA|TRBJ1-1
CASSFRSQGLNTEAFF
TGCGCCAGCAGCTTCCGGTCGCAGGGGTTGAACACTGAAGCTTTCTTT
>TRBV5-3|NA|TRBD2|TRBJ2-5
CARTPTSAGGLETQYF
TGTGCCAGGACTCCAACGTCGGCGGGGGGTTTAGAGACCCAGTACTTC
>TRBV2|NA|NA|TRBJ2-7
CASSQDYEQYF
TGTGCCAGCAGTCAGGACTACGAGCAGTACTTC